This T cell receptor beta chain is drawn from a study of cytomegalovirus exposure and HLA in healthy donors. The assay was immunoSEQ multiplex PCR, and TCRdb's table has in-frame clones only and misses some. The sample carries 130,000 to 150,000 clones, approximately 86% recorded once. The CDR3 totals 16 residues. Trimming took 8 bases from V and 0 from J; bases not matched to a gene: 8. Germline V gene data show CDR1 as MDHEN and CDR2 as SYDVKM. V gene TRBV28 combines with J gene TRBJ2-2; 8 nucleotides line up with TRBD2. The sequenced sample was PBMCs. This clonotype originated in a woman aged 18-29 years in good health and CMV-seropositive. The CDR3 protein is CASGVAGWSNTGELFF. CDR3 nucleotides: TGTGCCAGCGGGGTAGCGGGATGGTCGAACACCGGGGAGCTGTTTTTT.